These 13 T cell receptor beta chains share one sample of origin, sequenced in a study of T cells after posttransplantation cyclophosphamide (dated by TCRdb to about 2016). The library was made by the immunoSEQ multiplex PCR assay. TCRdb provides this immuneACCESS table in a form limited to in-frame rearrangements. Some clones are lacking; in checked studies, under half of them reflect an unresolved V gene, and why the rest are absent is not known. The sample table lists around 10,000 clones, over 75% of them with a count of one. Roughly 29% of the sample rests with the top ten. The time point label, as the study defines it: posttransplant day relative to BM transplant. The control cohort consisted of about ten patients who had myeloablative marrow transplants with methotrexate plus a calcineurin inhibitor and who were sampled 1 year after transplant. The sample consisted of PBMCs, taken after an allogeneic stem cell transplant with a calcineurin inhibitor and methotrexate. The receptor set was obtained from a male patient in his 30s who received an allogeneic stem cell transplant from an unrelated donor, was CMV-positive, and had no GVHD. Some T cells may have been brought in with the graft after a transplant.

The CDR3 is CASSSQGNTEAFF. The DNA of the CDR3 is TGTGCCAGCAGTTCACAGGGTAACACTGAAGCTTTCTTT. The chain links TRBV14 to TRBJ1-1, with a tentative D call TRBD1 (6 bases). With 6 bases removed from V and 2 bases from J, the gap between germline ends came to 10 bases. The CDR3 sequence is 13 residues long. The germline V gene encodes CDR1 SGHDN and CDR2 FVKESK. Based on the CDR3 plus reference TRBV14 and TRBJ1-1, the full variable domain is EAGVTQFPSHSVIEKGQTVTLRCDPISGHDNLYWYRRVMGKEIKFLLHFVKESKQDESGMPNNRFLAERTGGTYSTLKVQPAELEDSGVYFCASSSQGNTEAFFGQGTRLTVV.

The J gene is TRBJ2-1, the V gene TRBV7-2, with a weak D call TRBD2 (6 bases). V was trimmed by 4 bases and J by 0 bases, leaving 13 bases between them. The CDR3 extends over 16 amino acids. Germline V lookup: CDR1 SGHTA, CDR2 FQGNSA. The CDR3, as DNA: TGTGCCAGCAGCTCCGACTCGCGGGACTCCTACAATGAGCAGTTCTTC. Protein: CASSSDSRDSYNEQFF.

The chain combines TRBV19 with TRBJ1-5; D possibly corresponds to TRBD1 (6 bases). Germline V gene sequence: CDR1 LNHDA, CDR2 SQIVND (reference sequence). V was trimmed by 0 bases and J by 3 bases, leaving 12 bases between them. This CDR3 spans 16 amino acids. CDR3 in amino acids: CASSIEGTPLNQPQHF. CDR3 sequence (DNA): TGTGCCAGTAGTATAGAGGGGACACCGCTCAATCAGCCCCAGCATTTT. The entire variable domain, with the rest obtained from reference TRBV19 and TRBJ1-5, is as follows: DGGITQSPKYLFRKEGQNVTLSCEQNLNHDAMYWYRQDPGQGLRLIYYSQIVNDFQKGDIAEGYSVSREKKESFPLTVTSAQKNPTAFYLCASSIEGTPLNQPQHFGDGTRLSIL.

The chain links TRBV7-3 to TRBJ1-1, with a weak D call TRBD1 (5 bases). Germline CDR1 SGHTA, CDR2 FQGTGA. The CDR3 sequence is 13 residues long. The ends were cut back, 2 bases at V and 8 bases at J, with 12 bases in the middle. Here the CDR3 reads CASSLWGGEEAFF. CDR3 sequence (DNA): TGTGCCAGCAGCTTATGGGGGGGGGAAGAAGCTTTCTTT.

The CDR3 DNA sequence: TGTGCCAGCAGCTTAGTTAGCGACAATGAGCAGTTCTTC. It translates to CASSLVSDNEQFF. The genes are TRBV11-3 and TRBJ2-1, with TRBD2 as a possible D gene (5 bases). V was shortened by 1 base and J by 5 bases, with 6 bases between the two germline ends. The CDR3 loop spans 13 amino acids. Germline lookup yields CDR1 SGHNT and CDR2 YENEEA.

This chain uses TRBV27 with TRBJ2-3; 7 bases align to TRBD2. Germline loops: CDR1 MNHEY, CDR2 SMNVEV (reference sequence). The CDR3 totals 17 residues. V was clipped by 5 bases and J by 4 bases; unmatched bases: 15. The CDR3 nucleotides are TGTGCCAGCAGTACCCGGTTGGGAGGGCCAAGGTCAGATACGCAGTATTTT. Translation gives CASSTRLGGPRSDTQYF.

J is TRBJ1-2 and V is TRBV5-4, with TRBD1 matching over 8 bases. Germline V gene data show CDR1 as SGHNT and CDR2 as YYREEE (reference sequence). This CDR3 spans 13 amino acids. Trimming took 5 bases from V and 5 from J; bases not matched to a gene: 5. CDR3 region: CASSSGQGYGYTF. CDR3 in DNA: TGTGCCAGCAGTAGTGGACAGGGTTATGGCTACACCTTC.

Here the CDR3 DNA reads TGTGCCAGCAGCTTGAGCGGGAGGGCCGGTGAGCAGTTCTTC. Its protein is CASSLSGRAGEQFF. The chain couples TRBV13 to TRBJ2-1; 10 bases are a match to TRBD2. After removal of 3 bases from V and 9 bases from J, the junction contained 5 bases not matched to a gene. Germline V lookup: CDR1 PRHDT, CDR2 FYEKMQ (reference sequence). This CDR3 has 14 amino acids.

This chain links TRBV6-6 with TRBJ1-1; a weak D match, TRBD1 (5 bases). The germline gives CDR1 MNHNY, CDR2 SVGAGI (reference sequence). CDR3 length equals 11 residues. Trimming left V 6 bases short and J 11 bases short, with 13 bases between. DNA of the CDR3: TGTGCCAGCAGCGGGACTCTAAGGGCTTTCTTT. It is translated as CASSGTLRAFF.

The V and J genes are TRBV5-5 and TRBJ1-2; TRBD1 is a possible D gene (6 bases). V lost 1 base, J lost 4 bases, and 14 bases lay in between. The V gene's germline CDR1 is SGHKS and CDR2 YYEKEE (reference sequence). This CDR3 comprises 15 residues. The CDR3 protein is CASSLSYREAYGYTF. DNA of the CDR3: TGTGCCAGCAGCTTGTCTTACAGGGAAGCCTATGGCTACACCTTC. Full variable domain (outside the CDR3, taken from reference TRBV5-5 and TRBJ1-2): DAGVTQSPTHLIKTRGQQVTLRCSPISGHKSVSWYQQVLGQGPQFIFQYYEKEERGRGNFPDRFSARQFPNYSSELNVNALLLGDSALYLCASSLSYREAYGYTFGSGTRLTVV.

This chain uses TRBV2 with TRBJ2-6, with D maybe TRBD2 (6 bases). There are 15 residues in the CDR3. The V end was cut by 1 base, the J end by 4 bases, with 8 bases between. CDR1 is SNHLY and CDR2 is FYNNEI in the germline V gene. As DNA, the CDR3 is TGTGCCAGCAGTGAAGTGGGGGGAGGGGCCAACGTCCTGACTTTC. This sequence encodes CASSEVGGGANVLTF.

The rearrangement joins TRBV27 to TRBJ2-1, with 8 nucleotides matching TRBD1. There are 21 residues in the CDR3. V shed 7 bases and J 2 bases; nucleotides not matched to a gene: 25. Germline CDR1 is MNHEY and CDR2 is SMNVEV (reference sequence). CDR3: CASTVGGGQGATSPTYNEQFF. The DNA for the CDR3 is TGTGCCAGCACCGTGGGGGGTGGGCAGGGGGCGACTAGTCCCACCTACAATGAGCAGTTCTTC.

The chain combines TRBV10-3 with TRBJ2-5, with a possible D match to TRBD1 (6 bases). This CDR3 spans 12 amino acids. Per the germline V gene, CDR1 is ENHRY and CDR2 is SYGVKD. Trimming cost V 5 bases and J 5 bases, with 9 bases left between them. The CDR3 nucleotides are TGTGCCATCAGTACTAGGGGGGAGACCCAGTACTTC. Protein product: CAISTRGETQYF.